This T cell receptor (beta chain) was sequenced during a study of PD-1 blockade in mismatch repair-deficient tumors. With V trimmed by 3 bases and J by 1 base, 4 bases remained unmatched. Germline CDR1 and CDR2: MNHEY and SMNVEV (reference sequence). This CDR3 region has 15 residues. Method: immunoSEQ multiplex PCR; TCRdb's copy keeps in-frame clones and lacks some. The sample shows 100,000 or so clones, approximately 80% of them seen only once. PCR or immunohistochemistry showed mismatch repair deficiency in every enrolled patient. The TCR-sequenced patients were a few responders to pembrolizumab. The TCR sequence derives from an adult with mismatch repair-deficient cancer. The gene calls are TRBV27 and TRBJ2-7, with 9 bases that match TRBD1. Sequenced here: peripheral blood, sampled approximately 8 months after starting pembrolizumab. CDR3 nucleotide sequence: TGTGCCAGCAGTTTCCGGGACAGGGTGTCCTACGAGCAGTACTTC. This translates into CASSFRDRVSYEQYF.